These 14 T cell receptor beta chains originate from one sample sequenced in a study of control samples from healthy donors and cancer patients (dated by TCRdb to about 2020). The method was the immunoSEQ multiplex PCR assay. TCRdb took this table from immuneACCESS and kept in-frame rearrangements with V and J called. Such tables lack part of the clones; where checked against another copy, unresolved V genes explain under half of the gap, and the rest is unexplained. Present in this sample are about 110,000 clones, 88% of which were seen just once. The top ten hold around 3.9% of the sample. Sequencing input: PBMCs. Source of these receptors: a woman aged 60-70 years with lung cancer.

This chain uses TRBV27 with TRBJ1-6; TRBD1 matches 7 bases. V shed 6 bases, J shed 10 bases, and the junction held 6 bases outside the gene matches. Germline values: CDR1 MNHEY, CDR2 SMNVEV (reference sequence). The CDR3 totals 13 residues. Here the CDR3 reads CASRGVGGSPLHF. Written as DNA, the CDR3 is TGTGCCAGCAGGGGGGTAGGGGGCTCACCCCTCCACTTT.

This chain joins TRBV27 and TRBJ2-2, with D possibly being TRBD1 (5 bases). The CDR3 contains 17 residues. Between the trimmed V and J ends, which lost 5 bases and 4 bases, there was a span of 20 bases. Germline CDR1 reads MNHEY; CDR2 reads SMNVEV (reference sequence). CDR3 sequence reads: CASSLSTGSQGTGELFF. CDR3 nucleotide sequence: TGTGCCAGCAGTCTCTCTACTGGGTCCCAGGGCACCGGGGAGCTGTTTTTT.

This rearrangement joins TRBV19 to TRBJ1-5; the D gene is possibly TRBD1 (6 bases). The CDR3 covers 12 residues. The ends were cut back, 4 bases at V and 5 bases at J, with 6 bases in the middle. Germline values: CDR1 LNHDA, CDR2 SQIVND (reference sequence). The CDR3 nucleotides are TGTGCCAGTAGTACAGGGGATCAGCCCCAGCATTTT. Its translation is CASSTGDQPQHF. The full variable domain, its missing parts supplied by reference TRBV19 and TRBJ1-5, is DGGITQSPKYLFRKEGQNVTLSCEQNLNHDAMYWYRQDPGQGLRLIYYSQIVNDFQKGDIAEGYSVSREKKESFPLTVTSAQKNPTAFYLCASSTGDQPQHFGDGTRLSIL.

The V and J genes are TRBV19 and TRBJ1-2; the match to TRBD1 covers 7 bases. V was pared by 7 bases and J by 2 bases, with 10 bases of the junction left unmatched. The germline V gene has CDR1 LNHDA and CDR2 SQIVND (reference sequence). CDR3 length: 15 residues. This CDR3 reads CASTLGTATNYGYTF. CDR3 DNA: TGTGCCAGTACCCTAGGGACAGCGACAAACTATGGCTACACCTTC.

The genes are TRBV6-5 and TRBJ1-6; 7 bases are a match to TRBD1. The CDR3 totals 15 residues. V lost 6 bases, J lost 8 bases, and 10 bases stayed unmatched. CDR1 and CDR2 from the germline V gene are MNHEY and SVGAGI. CDR3 sequence reads: CASSPSQGQHSPLHF. The DNA of the CDR3 is TGTGCCAGCAGCCCATCACAGGGGCAGCATTCACCCCTCCACTTT.

The rearrangement joins TRBV5-1 to TRBJ1-3; 9 bases align to TRBD1. This CDR3 comprises 16 residues. Germline lookup yields CDR1 SGHRS and CDR2 YFSETQ. V gave up 4 bases and J gave up 1 base; unmatched junction bases: 6. CDR3 coding DNA: TGCGCCAGCAGCCCAGCTGGGACAGGGTCTGGAAACACCATATATTTT. Translation gives CASSPAGTGSGNTIYF. Full variable domain (outside the CDR3, taken from reference TRBV5-1 and TRBJ1-3): KAGVTQTPRYLIKTRGQQVTLSCSPISGHRSVSWYQQTPGQGLQFLFEYFSETQRNKGNFPGRFSGRQFSNSRSEMNVSTLELGDSALYLCASSPAGTGSGNTIYFGEGSWLTVV.

The rearrangement joins TRBV7-3 to TRBJ2-5; D not certain. The ends were cut back, 2 bases at V and 7 bases at J, with 8 bases in the middle. This CDR3 is 12 amino acids long. Germline-derived CDR1 and CDR2 are SGHTA and FQGTGA. The CDR3 reads CASSLGLGTQYF. Written as DNA, the CDR3 is TGTGCCAGCAGCTTAGGGTTAGGGACCCAGTACTTC.

The CDR3 nucleotides are TGCGCCAGCAGCCAAGTCCTAGGAGGGGGCCATAATTCACCCCTCCACTTT. Amino acids: CASSQVLGGGHNSPLHF. The chain carries TRBV4-3 and TRBJ1-6, with 7 bases that match TRBD1. From germline, CDR1 is LGHNA and CDR2 YSLEER. V gave up 1 base and J gave up 5 bases; unmatched junction bases: 8. This CDR3 comprises 17 residues.

This clone turned up a few times. The CDR3 nucleotides read TGTGCCAGCAGTGAAGGGGCAGGGGAACAGCCCCAGCATTTT. It encodes CASSEGAGEQPQHF. The chain has TRBV6-1 and TRBJ1-5, with D possibly being TRBD1 (6 bases). The length of the CDR3 is 14 residues. V lost 1 base to trimming and J lost 7 bases, with 11 bases between them. CDR1 is MNHNS, CDR2 SASEGT, per germline.

In the case of this clone: This CDR3 is also generated by other DNA sequences in the sample. The chain combines TRBV27 with TRBJ1-1; D is ambiguous. V was cut by 5 bases and J by 1 base, with 8 bases left in between. The CDR3 spans 13 residues. Looked up from germline, CDR1 is MNHEY and CDR2 is SMNVEV (reference sequence). The CDR3 loop is CASSLSRNTEAFF. The CDR3 bases are TGTGCCAGCAGTCTTAGTAGGAACACTGAAGCTTTCTTT.

This clone was seen only once. The gene calls are TRBV5-1 and TRBJ2-1, with D hard to call. The CDR3 has 13 residues. V lost 4 bases and J 5 bases, leaving 10 bases between the germline ends. Germline-derived CDR1 and CDR2 are SGHRS and YFSETQ. CDR3 amino acids: CASSLPSDNEQFF. The CDR3 DNA reads TGCGCCAGCAGCCTCCCGTCGGACAATGAGCAGTTCTTC.

J is TRBJ1-2 and V is TRBV18; 10 nucleotides align to TRBD1. The CDR3 has 16 residues. Germline CDR1 KGHSH, CDR2 LQKENI. Losses at the gene ends were 0 bases for V and 8 bases for J; bases not matched to a gene: 9. The CDR3 sequence: CASSPPGQGISSGYTF. The CDR3 bases are TGTGCCAGCTCACCACCGGGACAGGGGATCTCTAGCGGCTACACCTTC.

This chain uses TRBV10-3 with TRBJ2-7; 9 bases are shared with TRBD2. The germline V gene encodes CDR1 ENHRY and CDR2 SYGVKD. This CDR3 has 16 amino acids. V lost 3 bases, J lost 2 bases, and 8 bases stayed unmatched. CDR3: CAISDIVSGGTYEQYF. In nucleotides, the CDR3 is TGTGCCATCAGTGATATAGTTAGCGGGGGAACCTACGAGCAGTACTTC.

The chain uses TRBV30 and TRBJ2-1; D remains unclear. This CDR3 has 12 residues. The germline V and J ends were trimmed by 5 bases and 5 bases, with 10 bases remaining between them. The germline CDR1 and CDR2 sequences are GTSNPN and SVGIG (reference sequence). CDR3 sequence: CAWVAGDNEQFF. In DNA form, the CDR3 reads TGTGCCTGGGTCGCTGGGGACAATGAGCAGTTCTTC.